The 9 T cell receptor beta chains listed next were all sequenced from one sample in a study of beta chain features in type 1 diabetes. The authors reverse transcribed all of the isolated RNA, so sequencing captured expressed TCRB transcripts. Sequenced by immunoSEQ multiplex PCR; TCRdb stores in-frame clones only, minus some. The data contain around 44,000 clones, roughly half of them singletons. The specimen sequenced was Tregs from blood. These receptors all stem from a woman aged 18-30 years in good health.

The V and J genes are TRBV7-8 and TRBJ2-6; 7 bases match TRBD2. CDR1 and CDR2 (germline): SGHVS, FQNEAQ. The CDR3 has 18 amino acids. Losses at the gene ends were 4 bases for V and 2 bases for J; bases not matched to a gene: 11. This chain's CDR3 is CASSSVAGVLAGANVLTF. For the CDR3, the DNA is TGTGCCAGCAGCTCAGTTGCGGGGGTATTAGCTGGGGCCAACGTCCTGACTTTC.

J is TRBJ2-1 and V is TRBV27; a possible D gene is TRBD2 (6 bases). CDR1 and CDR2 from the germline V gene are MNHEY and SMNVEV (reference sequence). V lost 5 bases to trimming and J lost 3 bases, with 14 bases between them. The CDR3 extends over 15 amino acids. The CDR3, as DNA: TGTGCCAGCAGTCCCCTTGGGACTGGCTACAATGAGCAGTTCTTC. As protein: CASSPLGTGYNEQFF.

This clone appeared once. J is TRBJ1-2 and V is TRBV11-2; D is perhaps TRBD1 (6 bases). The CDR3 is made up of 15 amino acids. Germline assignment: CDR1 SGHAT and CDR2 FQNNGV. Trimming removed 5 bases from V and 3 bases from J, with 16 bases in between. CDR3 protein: CASSKQGGIDYGYTF. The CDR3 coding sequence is TGTGCCAGCAGCAAACAGGGTGGGATCGACTATGGCTACACCTTC.

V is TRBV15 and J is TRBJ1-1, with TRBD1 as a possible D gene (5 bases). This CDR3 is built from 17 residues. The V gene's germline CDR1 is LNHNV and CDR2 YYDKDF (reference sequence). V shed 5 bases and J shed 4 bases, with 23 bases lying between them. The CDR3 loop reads CATSPRPRPGFGTEAFF. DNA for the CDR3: TGTGCCACCAGCCCGAGACCACGACCAGGGTTCGGCACTGAAGCTTTCTTT.

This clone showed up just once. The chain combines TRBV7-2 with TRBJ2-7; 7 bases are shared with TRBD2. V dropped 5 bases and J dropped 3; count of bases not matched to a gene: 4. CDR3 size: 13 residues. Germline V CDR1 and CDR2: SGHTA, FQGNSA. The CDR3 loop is CASSRTRDYEQYF. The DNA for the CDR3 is TGTGCCAGCAGCCGGACTAGGGACTACGAGCAGTACTTC. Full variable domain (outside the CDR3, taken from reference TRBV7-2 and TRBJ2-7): GAGVSQSPSNKVTEKGKDVELRCDPISGHTALYWYRQSLGQGLEFLIYFQGNSAPDKSGLPSDRFSAERTGGSVSTLTIQRTQQEDSAVYLCASSRTRDYEQYFGPGTRLTVT.

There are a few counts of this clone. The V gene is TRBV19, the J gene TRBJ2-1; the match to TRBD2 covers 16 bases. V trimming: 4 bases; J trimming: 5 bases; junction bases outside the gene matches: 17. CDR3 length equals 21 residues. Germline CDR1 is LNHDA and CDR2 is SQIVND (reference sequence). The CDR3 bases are TGTGCCAGTAGTAGTATATGGGGACTAGCGGGAGGGCCCGAGAAAAACAATGAGCAGTTCTTC. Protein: CASSSIWGLAGGPEKNNEQFF.

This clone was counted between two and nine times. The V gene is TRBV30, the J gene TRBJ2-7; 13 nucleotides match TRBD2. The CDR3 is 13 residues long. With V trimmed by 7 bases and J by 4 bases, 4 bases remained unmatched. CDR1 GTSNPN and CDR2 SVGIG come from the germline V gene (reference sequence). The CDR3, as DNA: TGTGCCTCGAGGACTAGCGGGAGATACGAGCAGTACTTC. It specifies CASRTSGRYEQYF.

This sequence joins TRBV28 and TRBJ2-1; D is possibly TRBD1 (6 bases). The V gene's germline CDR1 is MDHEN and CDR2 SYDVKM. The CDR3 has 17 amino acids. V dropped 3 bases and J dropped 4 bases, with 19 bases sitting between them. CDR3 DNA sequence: TGTGCCAGCAGTTTGTCGGGACACCGGATGGGGTACAATGAGCAGTTCTTC. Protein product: CASSLSGHRMGYNEQFF.

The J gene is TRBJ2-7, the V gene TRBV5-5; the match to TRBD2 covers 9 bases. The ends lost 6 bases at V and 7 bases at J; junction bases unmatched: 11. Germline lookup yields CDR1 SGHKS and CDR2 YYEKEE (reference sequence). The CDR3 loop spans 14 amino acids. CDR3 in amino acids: CASTQAGGTREQYF. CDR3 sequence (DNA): TGTGCCAGCACCCAAGCGGGAGGAACGCGAGAGCAGTACTTC.